The present entry profiles one T cell receptor beta chain with its context. CDR3 length: 10 amino acids. V lost 3 bases, J lost 4 bases, and 4 bases lay in between. Per the germline V gene, CDR1 is DFQATT and CDR2 is SNEGSKA (reference sequence). What was sequenced were expressed TCRB transcripts, since all of the isolated RNA had been reverse transcribed. Produced via immunoSEQ multiplex PCR; TCRdb's table is partial and in-frame only. The top ten clones hold around 0.42% of a sample with 130,000 to 150,000 clones, 40% to 60% of them seen once. The data derive from a study of beta chain features in type 1 diabetes. For the study at large: Regarding age, gender and cell yields, patients proved similar to healthy donors.

Averaging about 116 mL, one heparinised blood draw came from each individual donor. Using CD45RO/CCR7/CD25/CD127/CD95/CD27, CD4+ naive, central memory, regulatory and stem cell-like memory cells were sorted. The specimen was Tregs from blood. The rearrangement joins TRBV20-1 to TRBJ2-7; D is unresolved. The source of this sequence is a man younger than 30 in good health. CDR3 amino acids: CSASQYEQYF. The CDR3 DNA sequence: TGCAGTGCTAGCCAATACGAGCAGTACTTC.